A single sample is the source of the 8 T cell receptor beta chains below, sequenced in a study of T cells in Graves' hyperthyroidism and ophthalmopathy. There were TCR beta CDR3 regions amplified from RNA transcripts. During a first-round RT-PCR of the TCR CDR3, the HTBI primer set was used. Each CDR3 protein is one row after TCRdb ran MiXCR on the multiplex PCR reads. Seen here are fewer than 550,000 distinct CDR3 sequences, 15% to 17% observed once, and the top ten hold just under 8%. The sample consisted of blood. The source of these receptors is a woman under 30 with Graves' hyperthyroidism.

The chain links TRBV5-4 to TRBJ1-5; possible D gene TRBD1, 6 bases. The V gene lost 3 bases and the J gene lost 0 bases, with 10 bases spanning the gap. The CDR3 runs 15 residues. Looked up from germline, CDR1 is SGHNT and CDR2 is YYREEE (reference sequence). CDR3 amino acids: CASSSGHHSNQPQHF. The CDR3 coding sequence is TGTGCCAGCAGCTCGGGACATCATAGCAATCAGCCCCAGCATTTT.

This clonotype has a count of ten or more. This chain connects TRBV7-2 to TRBJ1-4; D unclear. Germline-derived CDR1 and CDR2 are SGHTA and FQGNSA. The V and J ends lost 6 bases and 8 bases respectively, with 10 bases between them. This CDR3 comprises 12 residues. In DNA form, the CDR3 reads TGTGCCAGCAGTCTTCGAGACGAAAAACTGTTTTTT. It specifies CASSLRDEKLFF.

The table lists this clonotype with many counts. The V and J genes are TRBV3-1 and TRBJ2-5, with 12 positions matching TRBD2. The CDR3 has 18 amino acids. V shed 4 bases and J 4 bases; nucleotides not matched to a gene: 13. Per the germline V gene, CDR1 is LGHDT and CDR2 is YNNKEL (reference sequence). CDR3 region: CASSLRLAGAGGVETQYF. The CDR3, as DNA: TGTGCCAGCAGCCTTAGACTAGCGGGGGCCGGCGGGGTAGAGACCCAGTACTTC.

Ten or more counts support this clonotype. V and J are TRBV11-1 and TRBJ2-7; 11 bases line up with TRBD2. Trimming cost V 4 bases and J 3 bases; bases outside gene matches: 8. This CDR3 region has 16 residues. The V gene's germline CDR1 is SGHAT and CDR2 FQDESV (reference sequence). The CDR3 DNA reads TGTGCCAGCAGCTCGGGGGGTGGACTAGCGGGCTACGAGCAGTACTTC. Translated, it gives CASSSGGGLAGYEQYF.

This clonotype was picked up one time. The genes are TRBV12-3 or TRBV12-4 and TRBJ2-7, with 9 bases identical to TRBD2. CDR3 length: 14 amino acids. The V segment lost 7 bases and the J segment 3 bases; nucleotides outside the gene matches: 7. CDR3 bases: TGTGCCAGCAAAGGTAGCGGGGGCCTCTACGAGCAGTACTTC. It is translated as CASKGSGGLYEQYF.

CDR3 protein: CASSPNPNTEAFF. The CDR3, as DNA: TGTGCCAGCAGCCCTAACCCGAACACTGAAGCTTTCTTT. The chain uses TRBV7-2 and TRBJ1-1; D call uncertain. The germline V gene encodes CDR1 SGHTA and CDR2 FQGNSA. The CDR3 covers 13 residues. V was clipped by 5 bases and J by 1 base, with 8 bases between them.

The CDR3 bases are TGTGCCAGTAGTATGCAAAACACCGGGGAGCTGTTTTTT. This encodes CASSMQNTGELFF. V and J are TRBV19 and TRBJ2-2; D is unresolved. Germline V CDR1 and CDR2: LNHDA, SQIVND (reference sequence). With 3 bases removed from V and 2 bases from J, the gap between germline ends came to 4 bases. CDR3 length: 13 amino acids. The full variable domain, its missing parts supplied by reference TRBV19 and TRBJ2-2, is DGGITQSPKYLFRKEGQNVTLSCEQNLNHDAMYWYRQDPGQGLRLIYYSQIVNDFQKGDIAEGYSVSREKKESFPLTVTSAQKNPTAFYLCASSMQNTGELFFGEGSRLTVL.

The rearrangement joins TRBV6-2 or TRBV6-3 to TRBJ2-2; D is unresolved. Germline V gene lookup returns CDR1 MNHEY and CDR2 SVGEGT. The CDR3 runs to 19 residues. V lost 2 bases and J lost 6, with 25 bases in between. This CDR3 reads CASSYPSSFGFTYPGELFF. CDR3 coding DNA: TGTGCCAGCAGTTACCCTTCGTCGTTTGGATTTACCTACCCCGGGGAGCTGTTTTTT.